This T cell receptor (beta chain) was found in a study of cytomegalovirus exposure and HLA in healthy donors. PCR involved 60 Vbeta and 13 Jbeta primers. Profiled with immunoSEQ multiplex PCR; TCRdb holds only in-frame clones, not every one. The sample yields approximately 150,000 clones, 72% seen once. Germline CDR1 and CDR2: GTSNPN and SVGIG (reference sequence). Losses at the gene ends were 5 bases for V and 1 base for J; bases not matched to a gene: 2. This CDR3 comprises 15 residues. Concerning this clone: Its antigen is not identified.

Study-wide results and caveats: Later on, a genetic analysis was performed. It linked a missense variant in DCLRE1C with V- and J-gene trimming of TCR beta.

What was sequenced was PBMCs. The rearrangement joins TRBV30 to TRBJ2-1, with 13 bases identical to TRBD2. This receptor was identified in a man aged 40-49 years in good health and CMV-seronegative. This CDR3 is CAWGTSGNSYNEQFF. The CDR3 bases are TGTGCCTGGGGGACTAGCGGGAATTCCTACAATGAGCAGTTCTTC.